This T cell receptor (beta chain) was found in a study of blood T cell repertoires in COVID-19 (dated by TCRdb to 2020 to 2021). About the study as a whole: Samples from collaborators originated in the United States, Italy and Spain and spanned both the acute and convalescent phases of COVID-19. The samples were drawn from two sources: the first 160 participants of the ongoing ImmuneRACE study, and 1,200 or so subjects contributed by 6 global collaborators. The repertoires were released in a freely available public database intended as a resource for research on the immune response to SARS-CoV-2. HLA class I and class II types, where available, came from metadata supplied by the sample provider rather than from assay-based typing. Subjects who had been exposed to COVID-19, were actively infected with it, or had recovered from it provided the deeply sampled blood TCRbeta repertoires that made up the dataset. The prospective study material was composed of cDNA or gDNA derived from T cells, B-cell-depleted T cells, or PBMCs. A de-identified subject ID, COVID-19 status, age in years and sex were almost always included in the sample metadata.

Turning to this clone: This receptor's antigen is unknown. There are no base qualities to consult, and no much larger clone falls within one base.

Each collaborating institution followed its own protocols to collect whole blood in K2EDTA tubes. For TCRbeta analysis, collaborator samples were shipped as frozen whole blood, as isolated PBMCs, or as DNA extracted from either sample type. Beyond this particular receptor, the publication reports: Clinical and demographic metadata were provided uncurated, with the amount varying by source and participant.

The immunoSEQ Assay, a bias-controlled multiplex PCR, was used to amplify TCRbeta CDR3 regions from genomic DNA. Under the source paper's analysis protocol: The number of nucleated cells in each sample was estimated from the amplification of reference gene primers within the assay. To quantify the absolute abundance of each unique TCRbeta CDR3 rearrangement, sequence reads were collapsed and filtered. For each sample, productive Simpson clonality was calculated by taking the square root of Simpson's diversity index across productive rearrangements. Held by TCRdb, this immuneACCESS table contains in-frame sequences only and omits some clones. Under half of the omission traces to an unresolved V gene where checked; the cause of the rest is unknown. V and J calls and clone size are copied from that table; D and trimming were computed from the DNA. In all, the sample holds approximately 120,000 clones, and about four fifths of those were seen once. Roughly 10% of the sample comes from the top ten.

The specimen sequenced was peripheral blood. The source of this sequence is a man aged 55 to 70 with acute or convalescent COVID-19.

CDR3 reads: CAWSVGTSGRYNEQFF. The nucleotide sequence reads TGTGCCTGGAGTGTAGGGACTAGCGGAAGGTACAATGAGCAGTTCTTC. Recombination linked TRBV30 to TRBJ2-1; the junction holds 11 bases that match TRBD2. The cysteine opens and the phenylalanine closes a CDR3 of 16 amino acids. The read is trimmed to its CDR3 DNA, 48 bases read in frame from base 1. CDR1 and CDR2, looked up from the germline V gene (reference sequence), are GTSNPN and SVGIG. Germline trimming: 0 bases from V, 4 bases from J; junction bases outside gene matches: 5.